The table lists the clone carrying this TCR beta chain with a few counts. A single record per CDR3 protein comes from TCRdb applying MiXCR to the 5' RACE reads. The sample contains 20,000 to 30,000 distinct CDR3 sequences, around 4% of which appear only once. This sample was taken from a study of early T cells in non-severe SARS-CoV-2 infection. The sequencing sample was made of whole blood. The source of this sequence is an adult who was a healthcare worker with PCR-confirmed SARS-CoV-2 infection or an uninfected control (not recorded which).

CDR3 DNA: TGTGCCAGCAGCCAAGATCGCCTAGCGGGAATACGTGAGCAGTTCTTC. It translates to CASSQDRLAGIREQFF. The J gene is TRBJ2-1, the V gene TRBV3-1, with 9 bases matching TRBD2. The CDR3 spans 16 residues. V dropped 0 bases and J dropped 9; count of bases not matched to a gene: 9. Germline V gives CDR1 LGHDT, CDR2 YNNKEL (reference sequence).